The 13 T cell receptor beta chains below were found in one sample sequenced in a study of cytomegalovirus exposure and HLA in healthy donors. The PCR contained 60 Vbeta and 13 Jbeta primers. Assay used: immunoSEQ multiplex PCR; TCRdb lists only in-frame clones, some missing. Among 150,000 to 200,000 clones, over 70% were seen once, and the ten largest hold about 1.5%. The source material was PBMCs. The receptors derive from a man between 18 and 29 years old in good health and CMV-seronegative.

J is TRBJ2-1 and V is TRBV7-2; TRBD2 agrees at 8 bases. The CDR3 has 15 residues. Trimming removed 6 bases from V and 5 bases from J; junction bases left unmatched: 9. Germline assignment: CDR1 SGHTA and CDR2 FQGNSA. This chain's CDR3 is CASRVRGRKNNEQFF. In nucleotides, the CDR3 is TGTGCCAGCAGGGTCCGCGGGAGGAAGAACAATGAGCAGTTCTTC. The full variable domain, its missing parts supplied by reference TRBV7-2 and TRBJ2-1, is GAGVSQSPSNKVTEKGKDVELRCDPISGHTALYWYRQSLGQGLEFLIYFQGNSAPDKSGLPSDRFSAERTGGSVSTLTIQRTQQEDSAVYLCASRVRGRKNNEQFFGPGTRLTVL.

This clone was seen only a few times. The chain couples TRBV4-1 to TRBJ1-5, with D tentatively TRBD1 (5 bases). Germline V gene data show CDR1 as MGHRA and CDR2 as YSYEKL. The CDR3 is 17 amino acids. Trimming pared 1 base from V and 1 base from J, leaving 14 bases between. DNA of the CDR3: TGCGCCAGCAGCCAAGGGCGGGGGGAGAAAAGCAATCAGCCCCAGCATTTT. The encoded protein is CASSQGRGEKSNQPQHF.

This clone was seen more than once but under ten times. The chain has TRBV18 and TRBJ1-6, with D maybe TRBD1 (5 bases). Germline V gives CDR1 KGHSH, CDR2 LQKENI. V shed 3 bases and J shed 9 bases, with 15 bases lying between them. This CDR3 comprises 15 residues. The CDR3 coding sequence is TGTGCCAGCTCACCGGGCCGGGGGGATGGTTCACCCCTCCACTTT. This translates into CASSPGRGDGSPLHF.

For the CDR3, the DNA is TGTGCCAGTAGCGTACGCGGGAGGGTACTTGAGACCCAGTACTTC. It yields the protein CASSVRGRVLETQYF. The rearrangement joins TRBV19 to TRBJ2-5; TRBD2 matches at 9 bases. This CDR3 comprises 15 residues. Per germline, CDR1 LNHDA and CDR2 SQIVND (reference sequence). Losses at the gene ends were 6 bases for V and 5 bases for J; bases not matched to a gene: 10.

The CDR3 spells CASSQSRVGDFSTGELFF. The CDR3 bases are TGCGCCAGCAGCCAATCCCGGGTAGGGGACTTCTCCACCGGGGAGCTGTTTTTT. The V gene is TRBV4-1, the J gene TRBJ2-2; D perhaps matches TRBD2 (6 bases). CDR1 and CDR2 (germline): MGHRA, YSYEKL. Trimming pared 2 bases from V and 4 bases from J, leaving 20 bases between. The CDR3 spans 18 residues.

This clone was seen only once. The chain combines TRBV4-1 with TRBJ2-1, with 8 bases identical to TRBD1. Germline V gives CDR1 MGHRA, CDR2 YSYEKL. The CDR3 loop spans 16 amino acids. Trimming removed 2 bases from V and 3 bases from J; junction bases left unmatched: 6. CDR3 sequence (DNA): TGCGCCAGCAGCCAACAGGGCGGACAGGGCTACAATGAGCAGTTCTTC. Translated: CASSQQGGQGYNEQFF.

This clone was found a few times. The CDR3: CSVGTGGDYGYTF. As DNA, the CDR3 is TGCAGCGTGGGAACAGGGGGCGACTATGGCTACACCTTC. The rearrangement joins TRBV29-1 to TRBJ1-2, with TRBD1 matching over 9 bases. The CDR3 consists of 13 residues. The ends lost 6 bases at V and 3 bases at J; junction bases unmatched: 5. In germline, CDR1 is SQVTM, CDR2 ANQGSEA.

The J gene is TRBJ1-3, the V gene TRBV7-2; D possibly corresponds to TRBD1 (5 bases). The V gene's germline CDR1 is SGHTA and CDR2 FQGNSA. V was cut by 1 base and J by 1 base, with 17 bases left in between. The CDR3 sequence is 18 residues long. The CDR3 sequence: CASSLGRLGHRSGNTIYF. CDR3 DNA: TGTGCCAGCAGCTTAGGACGGCTCGGACACAGATCTGGAAACACCATATATTTT.

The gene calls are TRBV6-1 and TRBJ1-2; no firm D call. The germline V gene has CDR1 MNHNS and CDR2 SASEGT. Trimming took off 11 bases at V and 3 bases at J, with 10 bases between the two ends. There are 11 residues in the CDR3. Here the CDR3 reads CASSGDYGYTF. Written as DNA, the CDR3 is TGTGCCTCGTCCGGAGACTATGGCTACACCTTC.

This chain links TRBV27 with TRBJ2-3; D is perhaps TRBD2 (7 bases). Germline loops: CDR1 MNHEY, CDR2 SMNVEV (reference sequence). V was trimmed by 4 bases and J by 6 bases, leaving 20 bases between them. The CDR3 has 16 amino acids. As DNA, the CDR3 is TGTGCCAGCAGTTCCTTGGGGGCGGGGGAACGGGATACGCAGTATTTT. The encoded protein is CASSSLGAGERDTQYF.

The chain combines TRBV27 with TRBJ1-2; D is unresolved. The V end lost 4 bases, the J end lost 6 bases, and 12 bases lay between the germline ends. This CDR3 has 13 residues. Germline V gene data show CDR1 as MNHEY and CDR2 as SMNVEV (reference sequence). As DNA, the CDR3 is TGTGCCAGCAGTTACCGGAGAGGAGATGGCTACACCTTC. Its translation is CASSYRRGDGYTF.

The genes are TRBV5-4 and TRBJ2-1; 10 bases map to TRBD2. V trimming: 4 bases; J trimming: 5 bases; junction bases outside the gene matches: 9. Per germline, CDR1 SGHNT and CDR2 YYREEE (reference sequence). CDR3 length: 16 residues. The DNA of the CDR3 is TGTGCCAGCAGCGGCCCGGGACTAGCGAGGAACAATGAGCAGTTCTTC. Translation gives CASSGPGLARNNEQFF.

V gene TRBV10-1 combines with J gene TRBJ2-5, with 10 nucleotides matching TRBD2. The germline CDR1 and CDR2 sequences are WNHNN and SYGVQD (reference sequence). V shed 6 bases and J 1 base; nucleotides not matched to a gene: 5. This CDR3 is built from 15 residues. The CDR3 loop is CASRGSGRSQETQYF. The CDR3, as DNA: TGCGCCAGCAGAGGTAGCGGGAGGTCCCAAGAGACCCAGTACTTC.